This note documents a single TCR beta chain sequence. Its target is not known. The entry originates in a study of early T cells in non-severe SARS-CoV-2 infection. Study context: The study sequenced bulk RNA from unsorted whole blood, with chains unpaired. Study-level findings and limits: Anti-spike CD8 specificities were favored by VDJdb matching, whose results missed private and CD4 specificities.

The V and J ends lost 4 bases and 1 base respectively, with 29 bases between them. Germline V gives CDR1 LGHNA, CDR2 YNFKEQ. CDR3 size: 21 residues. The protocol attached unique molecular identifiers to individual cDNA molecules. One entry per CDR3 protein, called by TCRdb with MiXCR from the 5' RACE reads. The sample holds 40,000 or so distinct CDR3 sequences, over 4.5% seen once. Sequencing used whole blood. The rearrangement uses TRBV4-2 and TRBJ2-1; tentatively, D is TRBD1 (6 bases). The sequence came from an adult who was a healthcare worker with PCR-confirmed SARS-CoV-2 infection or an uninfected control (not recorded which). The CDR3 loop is CASSLPWQGQVTVRSYNEQFF. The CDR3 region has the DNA TGTGCCAGCAGCCTCCCATGGCAGGGGCAGGTTACTGTTAGGTCCTACAATGAGCAGTTCTTC.